This TCR beta chain was identified in a study of blood T cell repertoires in COVID-19. Study summary: Italy, Spain and the United States were the sources of the convalescent and acute COVID-19 samples. Sources were T cells, B-cell-depleted T cells, or PBMCs; the material itself was cDNA or gDNA.

The CDR3 runs 16 residues. Trimming took 7 bases from V and 0 from J; bases not matched to a gene: 8. The germline V gene encodes CDR1 SQVTM and CDR2 ANQGSEA. Source study methods: Reference gene primer amplification in the assay estimated nucleated cell counts. The repertoire was sequenced with immunoSEQ multiplex PCR; TCRdb's copy has only in-frame clones and lacks some. That table furnishes V, J and clone size, whereas the DNA furnished D and trimming. Of some 460,000 clones listed, around 88% were seen once; the top ten hold 4% to 5.5%. The chain couples TRBV29-1 to TRBJ2-5, with TRBD2 identical over 13 bases. The TCR originated in a woman aged 25-40 years with acute or convalescent COVID-19. Sequenced input: peripheral blood. The CDR3 bases are TGCAGCGCCCGAGGACTAGCGGGGGAGTACCAAGAGACCCAGTACTTC. This translates into CSARGLAGEYQETQYF.